The 21 T cell receptor beta chains below were found in one sample sequenced in a study of breast tumors, draining lymph nodes, adjacent tissues. TCRdb re-called the multiplex PCR reads through MiXCR, storing one row per CDR3 protein. The table shows some 150,000 distinct CDR3 sequences, with about 34% occurring only once. Breast cancer patients provided tissue from their axillary draining lymph nodes. Sequencing was performed on axillary lymph node tissue. The receptors were gathered from a female donor with breast cancer. Some clones in this sample may be carry-over from other donors' samples.

With respect to this clonotype: No conserved phenylalanine or tryptophan is present at the end of the CDR3, so a read error is the likely explanation. The V and J genes are TRBV7-7 and TRBJ2-1; D perhaps matches TRBD2 (6 bases). The CDR3 spans 16 residues. Germline values: CDR1 SSHAT, CDR2 FNYEAQ (reference sequence). The CDR3 spells CASSLIPRGIGSRQFL. CDR3 in DNA: TGTGCTAGCAGCTTAATTCCGCGGGGCATAGGTTCGAGGCAGTTCCTC.

This clonotype occurred a few times. CDR3 nucleotides: TGCAGTGCTAGAATAGCGGGGGGGCCAGGTCTCACAGATACGCAGTATTTT. Residues: CSARIAGGPGLTDTQYF. V usage is TRBV20-1 and J usage is TRBJ2-3; 11 nucleotides align to TRBD2. J gave up 2 bases and V 2 bases, and 9 bases lay outside the gene matches. From germline, CDR1 is DFQATT and CDR2 SNEGSKA (reference sequence). The CDR3 consists of 17 residues.

The chain carries TRBV20-1 and TRBJ2-5, with 9 bases fitting TRBD1. V lost 3 bases and J lost 1; bases outside the gene matches: 18. CDR3 size: 19 residues. CDR1 DFQATT and CDR2 SNEGSKA come from the germline V gene (reference sequence). CDR3 loop: CSARATGGAASGIQETQYF. The CDR3, as DNA: TGCAGTGCTAGGGCTACAGGGGGCGCGGCCAGCGGGATCCAAGAGACCCAGTACTTC.

This clonotype was recorded many times. This sequence joins TRBV5-6 and TRBJ2-5; 9 positions match TRBD2. The CDR3 consists of 15 residues. Germline V gives CDR1 SGHDT, CDR2 YYEEEE. The V and J ends lost 4 bases and 4 bases, in that order; junction bases with no gene match: 8. As DNA, the CDR3 is TGTGCCAGCAGCAGGACTAGCGAGGGAGGAGAGACCCAGTACTTC. This encodes CASSRTSEGGETQYF.

The chain links TRBV4-2 to TRBJ1-1, with TRBD1 identical over 8 bases. The CDR3 spans 16 residues. Per the germline V gene, CDR1 is LGHNA and CDR2 is YNFKEQ. V lost 2 bases, J lost 7 bases, and 12 bases stayed unmatched. CDR3 DNA: TGTGCCAGCAGCCAAAGGGCAGGGGGCGGAAGGGTTGAAGCTTTCTTT. It is translated as CASSQRAGGGRVEAFF.

The chain couples TRBV15 to TRBJ1-2; D possibly corresponds to TRBD1 (6 bases). The ends were cut back, 4 bases at V and 5 bases at J, with 14 bases in the middle. Germline lookup yields CDR1 LNHNV and CDR2 YYDKDF (reference sequence). The CDR3 extends over 14 amino acids. The CDR3 DNA is TGTGCCACCAGCACCGAACAGGGCACTTATGGCTACACCTTC. Translated, it gives CATSTEQGTYGYTF.

A note on this clonotype: An end of the junction differs from the germline gene, which may be a read error. The chain has TRBV7-2 and TRBJ2-3; D may be TRBD1 (5 bases). In germline, CDR1 is SGHTA, CDR2 FQGNSA. The length of the CDR3 is 13 residues. CDR3 sequence: CASSFRKTDMQYF. CDR3 DNA sequence: TGTGCCAGCAGCTTCAGGAAGACAGATATGCAGTATTTT.

This clonotype appeared many times. The rearrangement uses TRBV6-6 and TRBJ2-7; TRBD2 aligns across 11 bases. Germline trimming cut 0 bases from V and 7 bases from J; bases unmatched to any gene: 5. The CDR3 loop spans 15 amino acids. Per the germline V gene, CDR1 is MNHNY and CDR2 is SVGAGI (reference sequence). CDR3 coding DNA: TGTGCCAGCAGTTACTCGTTTAGCGGGAGGGGGGAGCAGTACTTC. Encoded protein: CASSYSFSGRGEQYF.

The chain is built from TRBV9 and TRBJ2-1; 10 nucleotides agree with TRBD1. V lost 0 bases, J lost 9 bases, and 9 bases stayed unmatched. CDR1 and CDR2 from the germline V gene are SGDLS and YYNGEE. The CDR3 has 16 residues. The CDR3 region is CASSVVGQGWSSEQFF. The CDR3 nucleotides read TGTGCCAGCAGCGTAGTGGGACAGGGGTGGAGCAGTGAGCAGTTCTTC.

The table lists this clonotype with many counts. The J gene is TRBJ2-7, the V gene TRBV29-1; D gene ambiguous. The CDR3 loop spans 10 amino acids. Trimming shortened V by 7 bases and J by 3 bases, and 7 bases separated the two germline ends. The germline CDR1 and CDR2 sequences are SQVTM and ANQGSEA. CDR3 residues: CSALDYEQYF. CDR3 DNA sequence: TGCAGCGCCCTGGACTACGAGCAGTACTTC.

This clonotype has at least ten counts. This sequence joins TRBV20-1 and TRBJ1-3; no clear D gene. The V gene lost 0 bases and the J gene lost 3 bases, with 12 bases spanning the gap. CDR3 size: 15 residues. Germline CDR1 reads DFQATT; CDR2 reads SNEGSKA (reference sequence). The CDR3 nucleotides are TGCAGTGCTAGAGACCGGAACTATGGTGGAAACACCATATATTTT. It encodes CSARDRNYGGNTIYF.

The sample holds many counts of this clonotype. V is TRBV6-2 or TRBV6-3 and J is TRBJ1-5; D unclear. The CDR3 is 12 amino acids. Trimming cost V 3 bases and J 11 bases, with 11 bases left between them. Per germline, CDR1 MNHEY and CDR2 SVGEGT. CDR3 coding DNA: TGTGCCAGCAGTTATATAGGGTGGGCCCAGCATTTT. It specifies CASSYIGWAQHF.

In this sample, this clonotype turned up many times. The chain carries TRBV28 and TRBJ1-6; TRBD1 matches at 7 bases. CDR3 length: 15 amino acids. V shed 2 bases and J 6 bases; nucleotides not matched to a gene: 4. Per the germline V gene, CDR1 is MDHEN and CDR2 is SYDVKM. CDR3 amino acids: CASSLVQGGNSPLHF. The CDR3, as DNA: TGTGCCAGCAGTTTAGTCCAGGGGGGTAATTCACCCCTCCACTTT.

The V gene is TRBV28, the J gene TRBJ1-5; 9 nucleotides line up with TRBD1. The V gene's germline CDR1 is MDHEN and CDR2 SYDVKM. Germline trimming cut 4 bases from V and 3 bases from J; bases unmatched to any gene: 13. This CDR3 spans 18 amino acids. The CDR3 bases are TGTGCCAGCAGTTCAGAACCTAAAGGGACAGGGACCAATCAGCCCCAGCATTTT. This translates into CASSSEPKGTGTNQPQHF.

As for this clonotype: This may be a read error: a much more frequent sequence differs by one nucleotide. The chain carries TRBV4-3 and TRBJ2-4; 7 bases map to TRBD1. V dropped 1 base and J dropped 7; count of bases not matched to a gene: 1. Per the germline V gene, CDR1 is LGHNA and CDR2 is YSLEER. The CDR3 is 13 residues long. The CDR3 DNA reads as TGCGCCAGCAGCCAAGGACAGGGTAACATTCAGTACTTC. This sequence encodes CASSQGQGNIQYF.

This clonotype was detected a few times. The chain links TRBV6-2 or TRBV6-3 to TRBJ2-1, with TRBD2 identical over 12 bases. Looked up from germline, CDR1 is MNHEY and CDR2 is SVGEGT. V lost 5 bases and J lost 9; bases outside the gene matches: 11. The length of the CDR3 is 16 residues. As DNA, the CDR3 is TGTGCCAGCAGTCCCAGGACTAGCGGGATGGGTAGTGAGCAGTTCTTC. Protein sequence: CASSPRTSGMGSEQFF.

Concerning this clonotype itself: A single base separates this from a much larger clone, so it may be a read error. The J gene is TRBJ2-7, the V gene TRBV20-1; D might be TRBD1 (5 bases). This CDR3 is 12 amino acids long. In germline, CDR1 is DFQATT, CDR2 SNEGSKA (reference sequence). The CDR3 DNA sequence: TGCAGTGCTAACCGTGCAGGGTCCGAGCCGTACTTC. Protein sequence: CSANRAGSEPYF.

This clonotype was observed many times. The chain joins TRBV6-2 or TRBV6-3 to TRBJ2-3; 11 positions match TRBD2. The CDR3 length is 17 residues. Per germline, CDR1 MNHEY and CDR2 SVGEGT. V gave up 2 bases and J gave up 7 bases; unmatched junction bases: 11. CDR3 sequence: CASSYPPTSGRRYTQYF. CDR3 nucleotides: TGTGCCAGCAGTTACCCCCCTACTAGCGGGAGACGATATACGCAGTATTTT.

Worth noting for this clonotype: The final CDR3 position lacks the conserved phenylalanine or tryptophan, pointing to a likely read error. It is unclear where the CDR3 begins or ends on the DNA, so no DNA is shown, and the CDR3 is as TCRdb lists it. J is TRBJ2-5 and V is TRBV20-1; the table assigns TRBD1, which was not confirmed against the DNA. The CDR3 is 11 amino acids long, termini counted. Germline assignment: CDR1 DFQATT and CDR2 SNEGSKA (reference sequence). This CDR3 is CSATPGRDRDR.

This clonotype was recorded at least ten times. The chain is built from TRBV4-3 and TRBJ2-7; 9 bases match TRBD2. CDR1 and CDR2 (germline): LGHNA, YSLEER. With 0 bases clipped from V and 5 bases from J, the junction kept 17 bases outside the gene matches. CDR3 length: 19 amino acids. Here the CDR3 reads CASSQEVGSGGLRYNEQYF. The CDR3 DNA is TGCGCCAGCAGCCAAGAAGTGGGTAGCGGGGGACTTAGGTATAACGAGCAGTACTTC.

As concerns this clonotype: One end of the junction does not line up with germline, which may come from a read error. The V and J genes are TRBV29-1 and TRBJ2-5; 7 positions agree with TRBD1. CDR1 is SQVTM, CDR2 ANQGSEA, per germline. The CDR3 is made up of 14 amino acids. CDR3 DNA sequence: TGCGGCGTTAAGGGACAGATGCACCAAGAGACCCAGTACTTC. Amino acid sequence: CGVKGQMHQETQYF.